The 22 T cell receptor beta chains listed next were all sequenced from one sample in a study of blood T cell repertoires in COVID-19. Repertoires were generated with immunoSEQ multiplex PCR, while TCRdb's copy carries only in-frame clones and drops some. The top ten hold 0.9% of the sample, which has about 480,000 clones, about 88% seen once. The material sequenced was peripheral blood. The receptor source for this set is a man between 18 and 35 years old with COVID-19, enrolled during active disease.

This chain connects TRBV10-3 to TRBJ2-1; 8 bases map to TRBD2. V shed 5 bases, J shed 1 base, and the junction held 4 bases outside the gene matches. Looked up from germline, CDR1 is ENHRY and CDR2 is SYGVKD. The length of the CDR3 is 15 residues. The CDR3 DNA reads TGTGCCATCAGTCTTAGCGGGGAGTCCTACAATGAGCAGTTCTTC. It codes for CAISLSGESYNEQFF.

J is TRBJ2-3 and V is TRBV6-5, with 13 bases fitting TRBD2. V shed 4 bases, J shed 6 bases, and the junction held 1 base outside the gene matches. Germline assignment: CDR1 MNHEY and CDR2 SVGAGI. CDR3 size: 14 residues. The CDR3 reads CASSSTSGRDTQYF. CDR3 nucleotide sequence: TGTGCCAGCAGTTCGACTAGCGGGAGGGATACGCAGTATTTT.

The chain couples TRBV5-1 to TRBJ2-3, with unresolved D. Germline CDR1 is SGHRS and CDR2 is YFSETQ. This CDR3 region has 16 residues. V dropped 0 bases and J dropped 2 bases, with 13 bases sitting between them. The CDR3 DNA is TGCGCCAGCAGCTTGGTTGGCTTCGCAAACACAGATACGCAGTATTTT. Its translation is CASSLVGFANTDTQYF.

The chain has TRBV24-1 and TRBJ2-1, with 8 nucleotides matching TRBD1. V was clipped by 4 bases and J by 7 bases; unmatched bases: 8. Germline V lookup: CDR1 KGHDR, CDR2 SFDVKD. This CDR3 is built from 15 residues. In DNA form, the CDR3 reads TGTGCCACCAGTGACGACAGGGGTAGTGTAAATGAGCAGTTCTTC. Translation gives CATSDDRGSVNEQFF.

CDR3 residues: CASSIQGNTIYF. In DNA, the CDR3 is TGTGCCAGCAGTATACAGGGAAACACCATATATTTT. The chain joins TRBV12-3 or TRBV12-4 to TRBJ1-3, with no clear D. With 5 bases removed from V and 4 bases from J, the gap between germline ends came to 6 bases. CDR3 size: 12 residues.

The chain couples TRBV7-6 to TRBJ1-1; the match to TRBD1 covers 9 bases. V lost 5 bases, J lost 5 bases, and 9 bases stayed unmatched. The CDR3 covers 15 residues. CDR1 and CDR2 (germline): SGHVS, FNYEAQ. CDR3 coding DNA: TGTGCCAGCAGCCCCTCCACAGGGGGCTTGACTGAAGCTTTCTTT. Translation gives CASSPSTGGLTEAFF.

This clone was seen a single time. The rearrangement uses TRBV11-2 and TRBJ2-2; 16 bases map to TRBD2. J lost 7 bases, V lost 8 bases, and 4 bases had no gene match. The germline gives CDR1 SGHAT, CDR2 FQNNGV. This CDR3 has 15 amino acids. This CDR3 reads CASGTSGGAYGELFF. The CDR3 region has the DNA TGTGCCAGCGGGACTAGCGGGGGGGCTTACGGGGAGCTGTTTTTT. Variable domain in full (rest from reference TRBV11-2 and TRBJ2-2): EAGVAQSPRYKIIEKRQSVAFWCNPISGHATLYWYQQILGQGPKLLIQFQNNGVVDDSQLPKDRFSAERLKGVDSTLKIQPAKLEDSAVYLCASGTSGGAYGELFFGEGSRLTVL.

The chain employs TRBV5-1 and TRBJ1-4; TRBD1 aligns across 7 bases. Looked up from germline, CDR1 is SGHRS and CDR2 is YFSETQ. V gave up 3 bases and J gave up 6 bases; unmatched junction bases: 8. The CDR3 is 15 residues long. The CDR3 sequence is CASSSTGAPDEKLFF. The CDR3 DNA is TGCGCCAGCAGCTCTACAGGGGCCCCGGATGAAAAACTGTTTTTT.

This clone appeared a single time. This chain connects TRBV5-4 to TRBJ2-2, with D possibly TRBD1 on 5 matching bases. V gave up 5 bases and J gave up 1 base, with 9 bases separating them. The CDR3 length is 14 residues. The germline gives CDR1 SGHNT, CDR2 YYREEE (reference sequence). The CDR3 sequence: CASSFDRNTGELFF. CDR3 DNA sequence: TGTGCCAGCAGTTTCGACAGGAACACCGGGGAGCTGTTTTTT.

The chain carries TRBV6-4 and TRBJ1-4; D unresolved. V dropped 8 bases and J dropped 0 bases, with 7 bases sitting between them. Germline CDR1 and CDR2: MRHNA and SNTAGT. CDR3 size: 13 residues. This CDR3 is CASETATNEKLFF. CDR3 nucleotide sequence: TGTGCCAGCGAAACAGCAACTAATGAAAAACTGTTTTTT.

This chain joins TRBV4-2 and TRBJ1-4; TRBD1 might be the D (6 bases). The germline V gene has CDR1 LGHNA and CDR2 YNFKEQ. Trimming removed 6 bases from V and 8 bases from J, with 19 bases in between. CDR3 length equals 15 residues. For the CDR3, the DNA is TGTGCCAGCAGGCCAAGAGTGGACAGAGAGGAAAAACTGTTTTTT. Translating gives CASRPRVDREEKLFF.

This chain connects TRBV11-3 to TRBJ1-1, with 7 positions matching TRBD1. CDR1 and CDR2 from the germline V gene are SGHNT and YENEEA. The junction had 4 bases not matched to a gene; V was cut back by 5 bases and J by 1 base. The length of the CDR3 is 14 residues. CDR3 DNA sequence: TGTGCCAGCAGCAAAACAGGGGCGAACACTGAAGCTTTCTTT. Its translation: CASSKTGANTEAFF.

In DNA form, the CDR3 reads TGTGCCAGCGTACGTAGCGGGGCCTCGAGCACAGATACGCAGTATTTT. Amino acids: CASVRSGASSTDTQYF. The chain uses TRBV5-6 and TRBJ2-3; 8 nucleotides match TRBD2. With V trimmed by 7 bases and J by 0 bases, 10 bases remained unmatched. This CDR3 is 16 amino acids long. Germline-derived CDR1 and CDR2 are SGHDT and YYEEEE.

The chain links TRBV3-1 (or the pseudogene TRBV3-2) to TRBJ2-2, with D tentatively TRBD2 (6 bases). This CDR3 is built from 16 residues. Germline CDR1 reads LGHDT; CDR2 reads YNNKEL (reference sequence). Trimming took off 5 bases at V and 4 bases at J, with 17 bases between the two ends. CDR3 coding DNA: TGTGCCAGCAGCTCGTGGGCGGGGAAACTCACCGGGGAGCTGTTTTTT. Residues: CASSSWAGKLTGELFF.

The rearrangement links TRBV2 to TRBJ2-7, with TRBD2 matching over 11 bases. CDR1 and CDR2 (germline): SNHLY, FYNNEI. V shed 10 bases and J 3 bases; nucleotides not matched to a gene: 11. This CDR3 contains 15 residues. CDR3 protein: CATSLAGGSLYEQYF. The CDR3 bases are TGTGCCACCTCGCTAGCGGGAGGCTCTCTCTACGAGCAGTACTTC.

This chain joins TRBV15 and TRBJ2-1, with 7 bases matching TRBD2. The CDR3 is 15 amino acids. Trimming at V came to 4 bases and at J to 4 bases, leaving 7 bases not matched to a gene. Germline CDR1 LNHNV, CDR2 YYDKDF (reference sequence). This chain's CDR3 is CATSKRGRGYNEQFF. The CDR3, as DNA: TGTGCCACCAGCAAGCGCGGGCGGGGGTACAATGAGCAGTTCTTC.

The chain uses TRBV18 and TRBJ2-7; 9 positions agree with TRBD2. CDR1 KGHSH and CDR2 LQKENI come from the germline V gene. This CDR3 contains 15 residues. V was clipped by 3 bases and J by 0 bases; unmatched bases: 3. CDR3 in amino acids: CASSPRGGVSYEQYF. Written as DNA, the CDR3 is TGTGCCAGCTCACCGCGCGGGGGGGTCTCCTACGAGCAGTACTTC.

The chain links TRBV4-1 to TRBJ2-7; 14 bases match TRBD2. The V gene end was trimmed by 2 bases and the J gene end by 4 bases; junction bases not matched to a gene: 13. The CDR3 loop spans 19 amino acids. From germline, CDR1 is MGHRA and CDR2 YSYEKL. As DNA, the CDR3 is TGCGCCAGCAGCCAAACCTGGACTAGCGGGGGGCCAAGAACTTACGAGCAGTACTTC. Amino acid sequence: CASSQTWTSGGPRTYEQYF.

The chain employs TRBV10-3 and TRBJ1-1; unclear D gene. V lost 6 bases and J 6 bases, leaving 14 bases between the germline ends. The CDR3 runs 13 residues. The V gene's germline CDR1 is ENHRY and CDR2 SYGVKD. DNA of the CDR3: TGTGCCATCAGGGGGAACACGAGGGCTGAAGCTTTCTTT. Its translation: CAIRGNTRAEAFF.

The CDR3 region has the DNA TGTGCCATCTTAAGGGACAGGGGCCCTATTACAGATACGCAGTATTTT. It encodes CAILRDRGPITDTQYF. This chain links TRBV7-9 with TRBJ2-3, with TRBD1 matching 10 bases. The CDR3 loop spans 16 amino acids. CDR1 SEHNR and CDR2 FQNEAQ come from the germline V gene (reference sequence). With V trimmed by 10 bases and J by 3 bases, 13 bases remained unmatched.

V usage is TRBV29-1 and J usage is TRBJ2-7; a weak D match, TRBD1 (6 bases). The CDR3 consists of 12 residues. The V end was cut by 5 bases, the J end by 0 bases, with 8 bases between. The germline gives CDR1 SQVTM, CDR2 ANQGSEA. CDR3 protein: CSVRDNSYEQYF. In DNA, the CDR3 is TGCAGCGTTAGGGACAACTCCTACGAGCAGTACTTC.

The chain uses TRBV24-1 and TRBJ2-4, with TRBD2 identical over 13 bases. The germline gives CDR1 KGHDR, CDR2 SFDVKD. Unmatched junction bases numbered 9, after V lost 10 bases and J lost 1 base. The CDR3 has 17 residues. The CDR3 nucleotides are TGTGCCACTTCGGGACTAGCGGGACTATTGGCCAAAAACATTCAGTACTTC. Translating gives CATSGLAGLLAKNIQYF.